The following is a T cell receptor beta chain sequence with its context. Its antigen is currently unknown. Germline CDR1 and CDR2: SGHDT and YYEEEE. After removal of 4 bases from V and 4 bases from J, the junction contained 10 bases not matched to a gene. The CDR3 loop spans 15 amino acids. The sample comes from a study of cytomegalovirus exposure and HLA in healthy donors. General observations from the study: The classifier reportedly diagnosed cytomegalovirus status with high specificity and sensitivity. Most TCR sequences proved rare, with some public TCRs found in many donors.

Only in-frame clones appear in the TCRdb table, and some are missing; sequencing was by immunoSEQ multiplex PCR. The sample carries about 200,000 clones, 86% recorded once. Sequencing used PBMCs. The origin of this receptor is a woman under 30 in good health and CMV-seronegative. The rearrangement uses TRBV5-6 and TRBJ1-2; 7 bases are shared with TRBD1. The CDR3 DNA reads TGTGCCAGCAGCCTGGTTGACAGGGAAACCTATGGCTACACCTTC. Translated, it gives CASSLVDRETYGYTF.